Following are 10 T cell receptor beta chains from one sample sequenced in a study of blood T cell repertoires in COVID-19. The repertoire was sequenced with immunoSEQ multiplex PCR; TCRdb's copy has only in-frame clones and lacks some. Of 150,000 to 200,000 clones in the sample, just over 90% are singletons; the top ten hold roughly 2%. Material: peripheral blood. The source is a woman aged 60 to 75 with COVID-19, enrolled during active disease.

This clone appeared a single time. This chain connects TRBV4-1 to TRBJ1-1, with TRBD1 matching over 8 bases. V lost 4 bases, J lost 4 bases, and 14 bases stayed unmatched. Germline V lookup: CDR1 MGHRA, CDR2 YSYEKL. This CDR3 has 17 amino acids. The CDR3 DNA sequence: TGCGCCAGCAGCCCTTTTCAGACCAGGACAGGGAGCACTGAAGCTTTCTTT. Protein product: CASSPFQTRTGSTEAFF.

Here the CDR3 reads CASSQGAGQPQHF. In nucleotides, the CDR3 is TGTGCCAGCAGCCAGGGGGCCGGACAGCCCCAGCATTTT. The gene calls are TRBV6-5 and TRBJ1-5, with 8 positions matching TRBD1. This CDR3 is built from 13 residues. The V and J ends lost 6 bases and 7 bases, in that order; junction bases with no gene match: 5. Germline V gene lookup returns CDR1 MNHEY and CDR2 SVGAGI.

This rearrangement joins TRBV11-2 to TRBJ2-3; possibly TRBD2 for D (6 bases). CDR3 size: 19 residues. Germline V gene lookup returns CDR1 SGHAT and CDR2 FQNNGV. Trimming took 0 bases from V and 4 from J, leaving 23 bases between them. Here the CDR3 DNA reads TGTGCCAGCAGCTTAGATCCCCGGGACGCCGGTGGGACTCCAGATACGCAGTATTTT. It specifies CASSLDPRDAGGTPDTQYF.

CDR3 amino acids: CASGLADISTNEKLFF. The CDR3 DNA reads as TGTGCTAGTGGTTTGGCGGACATCTCAACTAATGAAAAACTGTTTTTT. This chain connects TRBV12-5 to TRBJ1-4; D perhaps matches TRBD1 (5 bases). This CDR3 contains 16 residues. Deletions cut 1 base from V and 0 bases from J, with 9 bases between. Per germline, CDR1 LGHNT and CDR2 FRNRAP.

The chain is built from TRBV25-1 and TRBJ1-2; no clear D. This CDR3 is 13 amino acids long. V lost 5 bases and J 7 bases, leaving 14 bases between the germline ends. From germline, CDR1 is MGHDK and CDR2 SYGVNS. CDR3 in amino acids: CASSRRTGAGYTF. The CDR3 DNA follows: TGTGCCAGCAGTAGACGGACGGGAGCTGGCTACACCTTC.

The chain is built from TRBV7-9 and TRBJ2-7, with D maybe TRBD1 (7 bases). CDR3 length: 14 amino acids. Trimming stripped 2 bases from V and 5 bases from J, with 13 bases between. Germline CDR1 SEHNR, CDR2 FQNEAQ (reference sequence). For the CDR3, the DNA is TGTGCCAGCAGCTTATCAGGGGGGTTTGACGAGCAGTACTTC. Its translation: CASSLSGGFDEQYF.

This clone appeared a few times. CDR3 residues: CASSSPQGGYTF. In DNA, the CDR3 is TGTGCCAGCAGTTCGCCGCAGGGTGGCTACACCTTC. The chain links TRBV12-3 or TRBV12-4 to TRBJ1-2, with TRBD1 as a possible D gene (5 bases). The CDR3 has 12 residues. V was pared by 4 bases and J by 7 bases, with 10 bases between.

J is TRBJ1-6 and V is TRBV4-1; D is possibly TRBD1 (6 bases). V shed 4 bases and J shed 8 bases, with 15 bases lying between them. Per germline, CDR1 MGHRA and CDR2 YSYEKL. The CDR3 has 15 amino acids. CDR3 in DNA: TGCGCCAGCAGCCTCCGGGGGGGGGCAGATTCACCCCTCCACTTT. It specifies CASSLRGGADSPLHF.

The V gene is TRBV4-1, the J gene TRBJ1-3, with D tentatively TRBD1 (6 bases). CDR1 is MGHRA, CDR2 YSYEKL, per germline. V shed 1 base and J shed 3 bases, with 10 bases lying between them. This CDR3 comprises 15 residues. The CDR3 protein is CASSQGRGLGNTIYF. The CDR3 DNA is TGCGCCAGCAGCCAAGGCAGGGGCCTTGGAAACACCATATATTTT.

This clone was seen only once. The chain has TRBV7-2 and TRBJ1-6; D gene ambiguous. Germline V lookup: CDR1 SGHTA, CDR2 FQGNSA. This CDR3 region has 18 residues. V lost 4 bases, J lost 0 bases, and 16 bases lay in between. In DNA, the CDR3 is TGTGCCAGCAGCTATCGGTTAGTCCCTGGCTCCTATAATTCACCCCTCCACTTT. It specifies CASSYRLVPGSYNSPLHF.